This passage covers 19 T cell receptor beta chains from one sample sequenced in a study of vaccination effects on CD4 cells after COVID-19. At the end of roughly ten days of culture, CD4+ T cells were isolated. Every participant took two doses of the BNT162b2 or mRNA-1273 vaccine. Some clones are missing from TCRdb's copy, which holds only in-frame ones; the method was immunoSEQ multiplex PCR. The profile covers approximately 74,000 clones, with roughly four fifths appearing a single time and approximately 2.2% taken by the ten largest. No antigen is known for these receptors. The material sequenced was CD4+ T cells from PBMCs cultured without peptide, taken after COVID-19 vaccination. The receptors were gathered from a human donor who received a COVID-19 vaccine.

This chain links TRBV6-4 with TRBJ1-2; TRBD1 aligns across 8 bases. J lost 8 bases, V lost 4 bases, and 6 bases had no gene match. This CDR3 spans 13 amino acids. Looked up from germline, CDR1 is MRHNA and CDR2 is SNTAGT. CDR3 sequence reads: CASSATGGYGYTF. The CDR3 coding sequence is TGTGCCAGCAGTGCTACAGGGGGATACGGCTACACCTTC.

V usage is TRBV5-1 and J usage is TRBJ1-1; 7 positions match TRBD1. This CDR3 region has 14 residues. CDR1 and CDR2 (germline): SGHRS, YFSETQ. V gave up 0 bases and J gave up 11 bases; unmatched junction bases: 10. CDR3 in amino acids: CASSLVPGTAPAFF. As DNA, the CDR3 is TGCGCCAGCAGCTTGGTTCCCGGGACAGCCCCGGCTTTCTTT.

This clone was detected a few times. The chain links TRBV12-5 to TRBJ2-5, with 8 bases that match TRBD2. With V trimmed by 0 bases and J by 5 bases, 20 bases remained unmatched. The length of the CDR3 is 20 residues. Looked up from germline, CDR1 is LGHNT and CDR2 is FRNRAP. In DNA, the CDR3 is TGTGCTAGTGGTTTGGTATCTATATTGGCGGGGGGAAACCTCCATGAGACCCAGTACTTC. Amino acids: CASGLVSILAGGNLHETQYF.

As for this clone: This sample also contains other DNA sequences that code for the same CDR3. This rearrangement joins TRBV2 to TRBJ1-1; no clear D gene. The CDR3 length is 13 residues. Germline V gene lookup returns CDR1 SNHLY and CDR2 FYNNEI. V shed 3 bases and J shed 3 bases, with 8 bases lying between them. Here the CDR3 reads CASSDRGYTEAFF. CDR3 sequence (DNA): TGTGCCAGCAGTGACAGAGGCTACACTGAAGCTTTCTTT.

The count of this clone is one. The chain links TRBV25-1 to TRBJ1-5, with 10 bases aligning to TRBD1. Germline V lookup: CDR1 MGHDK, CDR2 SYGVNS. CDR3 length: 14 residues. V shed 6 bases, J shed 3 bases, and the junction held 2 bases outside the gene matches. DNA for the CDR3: TGTGCCAGCAGGGGGACAGGGGACAATCAGCCCCAGCATTTT. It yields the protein CASRGTGDNQPQHF.

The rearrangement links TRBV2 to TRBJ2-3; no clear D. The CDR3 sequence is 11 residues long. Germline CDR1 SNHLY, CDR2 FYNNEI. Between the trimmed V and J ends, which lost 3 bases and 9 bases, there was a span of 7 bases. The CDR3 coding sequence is TGTGCCAGCAGTGATCTAGGGACGCAGTATTTT. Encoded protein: CASSDLGTQYF. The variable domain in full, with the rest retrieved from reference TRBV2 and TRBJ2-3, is EPEVTQTPSHQVTQMGQEVILRCVPISNHLYFYWYRQILGQKVEFLVSFYNNEISEKSEIFDDQFSVERPDGSNFTLKIRSTKLEDSAMYFCASSDLGTQYFGPGTRLTVL.

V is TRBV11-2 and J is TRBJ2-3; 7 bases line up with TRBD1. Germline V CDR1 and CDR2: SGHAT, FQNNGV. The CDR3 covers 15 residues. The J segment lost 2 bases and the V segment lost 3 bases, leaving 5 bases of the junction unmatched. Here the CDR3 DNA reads TGTGCCAGCAGCTTCGGGACAGCCTTCACAGATACGCAGTATTTT. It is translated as CASSFGTAFTDTQYF.

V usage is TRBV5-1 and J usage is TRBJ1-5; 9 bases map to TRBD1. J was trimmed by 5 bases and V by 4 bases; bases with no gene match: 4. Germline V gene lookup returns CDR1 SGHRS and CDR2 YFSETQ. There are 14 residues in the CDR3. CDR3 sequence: CASSPGQGYQPQHF. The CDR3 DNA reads TGCGCCAGCAGCCCGGGACAGGGTTATCAGCCCCAGCATTTT. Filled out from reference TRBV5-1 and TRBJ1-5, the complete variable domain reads KAGVTQTPRYLIKTRGQQVTLSCSPISGHRSVSWYQQTPGQGLQFLFEYFSETQRNKGNFPGRFSGRQFSNSRSEMNVSTLELGDSALYLCASSPGQGYQPQHFGDGTRLSIL.

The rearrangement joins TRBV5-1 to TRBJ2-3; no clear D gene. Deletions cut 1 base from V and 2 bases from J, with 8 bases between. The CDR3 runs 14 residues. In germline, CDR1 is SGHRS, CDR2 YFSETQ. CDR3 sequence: CASSLSDPTDTQYF. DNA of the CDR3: TGCGCCAGCAGCTTGTCGGACCCCACAGATACGCAGTATTTT.

CDR3 loop: CASSSTTGTVTGELFF. CDR3 nucleotides: TGTGCCAGCAGTTCAACTACCGGGACAGTCACCGGGGAGCTGTTTTTT. This chain connects TRBV7-3 to TRBJ2-2; TRBD1 matches at 7 bases. V shed 6 bases and J 4 bases; nucleotides not matched to a gene: 11. The germline gives CDR1 SGHTA, CDR2 FQGTGA. CDR3 length: 16 residues.

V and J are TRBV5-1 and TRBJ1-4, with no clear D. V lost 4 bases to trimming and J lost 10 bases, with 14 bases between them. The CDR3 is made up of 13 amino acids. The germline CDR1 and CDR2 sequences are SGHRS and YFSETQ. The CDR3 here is CASSTLGGRKLFF. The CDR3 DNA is TGCGCCAGCAGCACTTTGGGAGGCAGAAAACTGTTTTTT.

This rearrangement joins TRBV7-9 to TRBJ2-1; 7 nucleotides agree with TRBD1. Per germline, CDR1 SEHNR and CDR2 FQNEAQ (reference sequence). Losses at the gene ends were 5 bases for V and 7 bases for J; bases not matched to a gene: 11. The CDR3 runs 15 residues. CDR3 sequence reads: CASSADRQKRNEQFF. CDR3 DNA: TGTGCCAGCAGCGCGGACAGGCAAAAAAGGAATGAGCAGTTCTTC.

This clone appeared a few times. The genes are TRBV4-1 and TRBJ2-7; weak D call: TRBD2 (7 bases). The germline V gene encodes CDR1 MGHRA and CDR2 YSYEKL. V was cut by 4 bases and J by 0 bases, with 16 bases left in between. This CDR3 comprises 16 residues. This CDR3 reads CASSRIAGASSYEQYV. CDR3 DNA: TGCGCCAGCAGCCGAATCGCGGGGGCGAGCTCCTACGAGCAGTACGTC.

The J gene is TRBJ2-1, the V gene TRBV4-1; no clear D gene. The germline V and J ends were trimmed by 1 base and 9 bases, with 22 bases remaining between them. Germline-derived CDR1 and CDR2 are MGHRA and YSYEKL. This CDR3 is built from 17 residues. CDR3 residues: CASSQVLHGEDISEQFF. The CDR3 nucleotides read TGCGCCAGCAGCCAAGTACTTCACGGTGAGGATATTAGTGAGCAGTTCTTC.

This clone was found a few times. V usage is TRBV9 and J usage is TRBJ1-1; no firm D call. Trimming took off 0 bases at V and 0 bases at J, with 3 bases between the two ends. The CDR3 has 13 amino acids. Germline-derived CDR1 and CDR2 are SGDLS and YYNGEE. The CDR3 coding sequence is TGTGCCAGCAGCGTAGAGATGAACACTGAAGCTTTCTTT. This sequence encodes CASSVEMNTEAFF.

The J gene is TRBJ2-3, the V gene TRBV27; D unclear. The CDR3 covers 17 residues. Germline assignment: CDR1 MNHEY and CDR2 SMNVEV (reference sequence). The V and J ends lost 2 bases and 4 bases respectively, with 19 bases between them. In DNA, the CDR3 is TGTGCCAGCAGTTTAAAAAGAGATGAAGTGGGTGCAGATACGCAGTATTTT. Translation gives CASSLKRDEVGADTQYF.

The CDR3 region is CASSAPPGLARFF. The CDR3, as DNA: TGTGCCAGCAGTGCTCCCCCGGGGCTAGCGAGGTTCTTC. The J gene is TRBJ2-1, the V gene TRBV2; possibly TRBD2 for D (6 bases). This CDR3 region has 13 residues. The V gene lost 4 bases and the J gene lost 15 bases, with 19 bases spanning the gap. The germline V gene encodes CDR1 SNHLY and CDR2 FYNNEI.

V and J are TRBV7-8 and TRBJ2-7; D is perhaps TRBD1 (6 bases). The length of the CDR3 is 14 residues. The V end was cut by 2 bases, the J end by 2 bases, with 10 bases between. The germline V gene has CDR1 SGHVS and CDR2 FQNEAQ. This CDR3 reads CASSLRQGPYEQYV. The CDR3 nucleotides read TGTGCCAGCAGCTTAAGGCAGGGGCCCTACGAGCAGTACGTC.

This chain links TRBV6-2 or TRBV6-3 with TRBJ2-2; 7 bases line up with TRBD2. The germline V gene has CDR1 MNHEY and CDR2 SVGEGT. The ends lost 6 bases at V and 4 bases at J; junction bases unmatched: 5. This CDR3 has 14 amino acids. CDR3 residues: CASSGGYFTGELFF. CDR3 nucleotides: TGTGCCAGCAGCGGGGGGTATTTCACCGGGGAGCTGTTTTTT.